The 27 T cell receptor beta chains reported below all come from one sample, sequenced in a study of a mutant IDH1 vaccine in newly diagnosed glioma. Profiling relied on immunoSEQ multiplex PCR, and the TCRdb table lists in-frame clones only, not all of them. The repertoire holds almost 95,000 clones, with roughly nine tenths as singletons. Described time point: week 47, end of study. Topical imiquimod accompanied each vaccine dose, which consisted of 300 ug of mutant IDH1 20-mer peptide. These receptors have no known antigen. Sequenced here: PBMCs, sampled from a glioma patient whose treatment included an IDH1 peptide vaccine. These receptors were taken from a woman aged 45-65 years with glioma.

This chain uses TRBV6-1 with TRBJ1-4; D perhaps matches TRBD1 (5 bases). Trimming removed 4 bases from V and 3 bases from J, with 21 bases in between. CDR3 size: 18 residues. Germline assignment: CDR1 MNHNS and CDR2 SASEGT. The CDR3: CASSGPGLRTLSNEKLFF. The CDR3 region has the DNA TGTGCCAGCAGTGGGCCGGGACTCAGAACGTTGTCTAATGAAAAACTGTTTTTT.

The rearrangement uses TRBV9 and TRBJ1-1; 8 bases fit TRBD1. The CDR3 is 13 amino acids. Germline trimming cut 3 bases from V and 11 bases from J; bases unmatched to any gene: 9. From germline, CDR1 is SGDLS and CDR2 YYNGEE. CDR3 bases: TGTGCCAGCAGCGGTAAACTACAGGGGGACGCTTTCTTT. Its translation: CASSGKLQGDAFF.

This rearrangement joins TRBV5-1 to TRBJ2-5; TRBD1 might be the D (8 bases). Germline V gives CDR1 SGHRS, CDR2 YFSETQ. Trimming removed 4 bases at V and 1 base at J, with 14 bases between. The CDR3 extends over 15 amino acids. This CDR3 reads CASSIQGGPQETQYF. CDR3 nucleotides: TGCGCCAGCAGCATACAGGGGGGGCCCCAAGAGACCCAGTACTTC.

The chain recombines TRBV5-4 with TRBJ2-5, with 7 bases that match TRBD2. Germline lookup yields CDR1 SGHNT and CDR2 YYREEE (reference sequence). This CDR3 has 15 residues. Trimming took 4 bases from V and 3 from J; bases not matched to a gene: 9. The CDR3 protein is CASSQERGREETQYF. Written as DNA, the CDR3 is TGTGCCAGCAGCCAAGAGCGGGGTAGAGAAGAGACCCAGTACTTC.

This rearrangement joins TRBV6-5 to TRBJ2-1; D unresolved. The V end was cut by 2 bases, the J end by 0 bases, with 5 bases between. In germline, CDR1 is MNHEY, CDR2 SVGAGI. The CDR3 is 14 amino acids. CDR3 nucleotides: TGTGCCAGCAGTTACGGGGTCTCCTACAATGAGCAGTTCTTC. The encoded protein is CASSYGVSYNEQFF.

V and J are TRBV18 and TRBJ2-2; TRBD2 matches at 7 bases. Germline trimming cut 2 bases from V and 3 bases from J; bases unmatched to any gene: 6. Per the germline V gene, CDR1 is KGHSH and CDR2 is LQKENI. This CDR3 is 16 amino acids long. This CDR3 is CASSPRLREYTGELFF. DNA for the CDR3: TGTGCCAGCTCACCAAGGTTGCGGGAGTACACCGGGGAGCTGTTTTTT.

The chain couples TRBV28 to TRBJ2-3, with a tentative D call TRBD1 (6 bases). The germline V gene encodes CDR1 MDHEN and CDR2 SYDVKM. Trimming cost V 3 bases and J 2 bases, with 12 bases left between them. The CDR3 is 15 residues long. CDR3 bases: TGTGCCAGCAGTTTGGGAGACAGGCCCACAGATACGCAGTATTTT. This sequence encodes CASSLGDRPTDTQYF.

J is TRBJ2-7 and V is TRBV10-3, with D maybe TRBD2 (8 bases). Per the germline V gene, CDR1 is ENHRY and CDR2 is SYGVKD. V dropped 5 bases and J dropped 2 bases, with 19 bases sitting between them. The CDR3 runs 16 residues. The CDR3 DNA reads TGTGCCATCAGTCGGGAGGGGACAGATAATCCCTACGAGCAGTACTTC. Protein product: CAISREGTDNPYEQYF.

In DNA, the CDR3 is TGTGCCAGCACCAGTAATTCCAATGAGCAGTTCTTC. Translated, it gives CASTSNSNEQFF. The chain employs TRBV6-4 and TRBJ2-1; D remains ambiguous. The CDR3 totals 12 residues. V lost 7 bases and J 6 bases, leaving 10 bases between the germline ends. Germline CDR1 reads MRHNA; CDR2 reads SNTAGT.

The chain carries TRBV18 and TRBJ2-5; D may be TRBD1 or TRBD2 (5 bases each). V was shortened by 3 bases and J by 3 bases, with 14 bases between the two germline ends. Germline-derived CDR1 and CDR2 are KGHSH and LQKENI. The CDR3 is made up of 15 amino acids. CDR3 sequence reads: CASSPGTRGEETQYF. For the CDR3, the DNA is TGTGCCAGCTCACCGGGAACTAGGGGCGAAGAGACCCAGTACTTC.

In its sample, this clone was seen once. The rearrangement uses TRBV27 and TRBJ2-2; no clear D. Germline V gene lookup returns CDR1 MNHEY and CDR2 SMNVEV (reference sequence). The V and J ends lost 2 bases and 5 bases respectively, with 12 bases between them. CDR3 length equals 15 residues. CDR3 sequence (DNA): TGTGCCAGCAGTTTAGGGTTTAGCCGGACCGGGGAGCTGTTTTTT. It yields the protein CASSLGFSRTGELFF.

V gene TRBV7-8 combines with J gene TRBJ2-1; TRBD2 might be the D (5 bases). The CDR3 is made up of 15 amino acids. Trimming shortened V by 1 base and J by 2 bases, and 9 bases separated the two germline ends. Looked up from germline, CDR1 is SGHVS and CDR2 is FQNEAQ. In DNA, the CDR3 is TGTGCCAGCAGCTTAGGCGGGCTCCCCTACAATGAGCAGTTCTTC. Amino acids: CASSLGGLPYNEQFF.

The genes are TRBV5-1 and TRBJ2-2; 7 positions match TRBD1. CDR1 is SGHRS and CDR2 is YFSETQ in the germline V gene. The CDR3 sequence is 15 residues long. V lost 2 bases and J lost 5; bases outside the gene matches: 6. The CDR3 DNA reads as TGCGCCAGCAGCTTTGGGACAGTGGATACCGGGGAGCTGTTTTTT. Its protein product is CASSFGTVDTGELFF.

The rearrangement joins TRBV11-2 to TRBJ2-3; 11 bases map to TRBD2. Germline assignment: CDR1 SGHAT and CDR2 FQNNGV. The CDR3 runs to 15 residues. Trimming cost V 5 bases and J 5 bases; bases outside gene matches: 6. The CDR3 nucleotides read TGTGCCAGCAGCCTGACTAGCGGGATTGGAGATACGCAGTATTTT. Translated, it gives CASSLTSGIGDTQYF. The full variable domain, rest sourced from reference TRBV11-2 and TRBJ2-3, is EAGVAQSPRYKIIEKRQSVAFWCNPISGHATLYWYQQILGQGPKLLIQFQNNGVVDDSQLPKDRFSAERLKGVDSTLKIQPAKLEDSAVYLCASSLTSGIGDTQYFGPGTRLTVL.

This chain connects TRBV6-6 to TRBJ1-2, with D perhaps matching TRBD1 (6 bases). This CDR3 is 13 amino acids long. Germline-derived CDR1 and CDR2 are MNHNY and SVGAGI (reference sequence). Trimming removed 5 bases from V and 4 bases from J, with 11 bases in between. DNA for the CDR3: TGTGCCAGCAGTCACGACAGGAGCTATGGCTACACCTTC. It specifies CASSHDRSYGYTF.

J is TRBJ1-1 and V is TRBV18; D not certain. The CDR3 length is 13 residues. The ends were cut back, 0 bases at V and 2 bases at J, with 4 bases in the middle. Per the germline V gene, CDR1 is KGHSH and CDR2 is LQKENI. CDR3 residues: CASSPPGNTEAFF. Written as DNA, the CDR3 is TGTGCCAGCTCACCACCAGGAAACACTGAAGCTTTCTTT.

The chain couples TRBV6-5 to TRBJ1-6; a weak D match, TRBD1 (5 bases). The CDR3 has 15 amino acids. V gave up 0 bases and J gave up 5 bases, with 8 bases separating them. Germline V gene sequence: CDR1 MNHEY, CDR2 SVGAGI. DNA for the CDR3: TGTGCCAGCAGTTACTCGGGGCCGAATAATTCACCCCTCCACTTT. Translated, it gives CASSYSGPNNSPLHF.

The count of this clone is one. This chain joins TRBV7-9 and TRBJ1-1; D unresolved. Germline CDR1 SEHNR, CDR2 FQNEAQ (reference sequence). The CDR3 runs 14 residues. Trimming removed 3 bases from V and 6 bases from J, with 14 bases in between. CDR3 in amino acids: CASSFRELSPEAFF. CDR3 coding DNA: TGTGCCAGCAGCTTTAGAGAGTTGTCCCCTGAAGCTTTCTTT. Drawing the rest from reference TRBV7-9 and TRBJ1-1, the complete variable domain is DTGVSQNPRHKITKRGQNVTFRCDPISEHNRLYWYRQTLGQGPEFLTYFQNEAQLEKSRLLSDRFSAERPKGSFSTLEIQRTEQGDSAMYLCASSFRELSPEAFFGQGTRLTVV.

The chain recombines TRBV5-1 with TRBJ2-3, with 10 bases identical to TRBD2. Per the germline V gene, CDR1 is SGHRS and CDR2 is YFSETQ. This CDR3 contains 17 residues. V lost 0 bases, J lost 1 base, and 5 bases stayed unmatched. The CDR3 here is CASSLASAGGGTDTQYF. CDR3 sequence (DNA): TGCGCCAGCAGCTTGGCGTCAGCGGGAGGGGGCACAGATACGCAGTATTTT.

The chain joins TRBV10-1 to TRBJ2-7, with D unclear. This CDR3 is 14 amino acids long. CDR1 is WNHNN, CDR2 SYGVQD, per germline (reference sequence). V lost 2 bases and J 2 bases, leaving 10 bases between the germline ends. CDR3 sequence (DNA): TGCGCCAGCAGTGAGAGTCCTCCTCCCTACGAGCAGTACTTC. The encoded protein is CASSESPPPYEQYF.

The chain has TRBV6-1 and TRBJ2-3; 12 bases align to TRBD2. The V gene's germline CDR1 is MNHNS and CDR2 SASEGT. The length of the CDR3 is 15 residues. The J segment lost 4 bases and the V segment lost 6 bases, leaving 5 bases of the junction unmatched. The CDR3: CASSRLAGAADTQYF. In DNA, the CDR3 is TGTGCCAGCAGCCGACTAGCGGGAGCCGCAGATACGCAGTATTTT.

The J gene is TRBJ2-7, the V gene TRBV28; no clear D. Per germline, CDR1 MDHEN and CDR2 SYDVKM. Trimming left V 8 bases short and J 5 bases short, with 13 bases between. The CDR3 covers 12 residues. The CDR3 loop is CASGDIMDEQYF. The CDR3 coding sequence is TGTGCCAGCGGAGACATAATGGACGAGCAGTACTTC.

CDR3 amino acids: CASSLRGQETQYF. In DNA form, the CDR3 reads TGTGCCAGCAGCCTCCGGGGGCAAGAGACCCAGTACTTC. The chain links TRBV6-6 to TRBJ2-5, with D maybe TRBD2 (6 bases). The germline gives CDR1 MNHNY, CDR2 SVGAGI (reference sequence). Trimming took 6 bases from V and 2 from J, leaving 10 bases between them. CDR3 length: 13 amino acids.

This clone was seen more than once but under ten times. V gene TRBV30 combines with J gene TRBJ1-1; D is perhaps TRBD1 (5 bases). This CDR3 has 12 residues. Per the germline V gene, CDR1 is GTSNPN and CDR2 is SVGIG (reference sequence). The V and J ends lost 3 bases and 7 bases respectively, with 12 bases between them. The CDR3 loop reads CAWRSGGSEAFF. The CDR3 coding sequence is TGTGCCTGGAGGTCGGGGGGGAGTGAAGCTTTCTTT. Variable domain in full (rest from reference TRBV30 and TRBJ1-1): SQTIHQWPATLVQPVGSPLSLECTVEGTSNPNLYWYRQAAGRGLQLLFYSVGIGQISSEVPQNLSASRPQDRQFILSSKKLLLSDSGFYLCAWRSGGSEAFFGQGTRLTVV.

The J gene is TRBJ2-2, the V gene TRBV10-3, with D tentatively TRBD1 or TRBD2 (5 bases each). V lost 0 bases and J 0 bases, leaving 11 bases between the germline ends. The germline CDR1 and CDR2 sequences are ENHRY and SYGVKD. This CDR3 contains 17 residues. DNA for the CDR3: TGTGCCATCAGTGAGTCGGGGGAATACGCGAACACCGGGGAGCTGTTTTTT. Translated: CAISESGEYANTGELFF.

Written as DNA, the CDR3 is TGTGCCAGCAGCCCAACAGGGGGCAAATGCTACTTC. Translation gives CASSPTGGKCYF. This chain connects TRBV7-9 to TRBJ2-7; 9 nucleotides align to TRBD1. The CDR3 consists of 12 residues. Germline-derived CDR1 and CDR2 are SEHNR and FQNEAQ (reference sequence). Trimming at V came to 5 bases and at J to 13 bases, leaving 9 bases not matched to a gene. Supplemented by reference TRBV7-9 and TRBJ2-7, the full variable domain reads DTGVSQNPRHKITKRGQNVTFRCDPISEHNRLYWYRQTLGQGPEFLTYFQNEAQLEKSRLLSDRFSAERPKGSFSTLEIQRTEQGDSAMYLCASSPTGGKCYFGPGTRLTVT.

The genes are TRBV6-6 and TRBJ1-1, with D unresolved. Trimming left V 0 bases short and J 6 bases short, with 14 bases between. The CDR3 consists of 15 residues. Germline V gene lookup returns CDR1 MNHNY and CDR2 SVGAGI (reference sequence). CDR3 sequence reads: CASSYSRFGQAEAFF. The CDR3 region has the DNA TGTGCCAGCAGTTACTCGCGGTTCGGGCAGGCTGAAGCTTTCTTT.